A selection of T cell receptor beta chains follows, all from one sample in a study of blood T cell repertoires in COVID-19. The table came from immunoSEQ multiplex PCR; TCRdb's copy has only in-frame clones and leaves some out. Counted here are about 28,000 clones, about 92% occurring once; the ten biggest clones make up roughly 0.83%. Input material: peripheral blood. Receptor source: a woman aged 70 to 79 with COVID-19, enrolled during active disease. CDR3s include the opening cysteine and the closing phenylalanine or tryptophan. The D gene is left open where the match is weak. Clone size is shown for a subset of rows, as once, few, many or a class of expanded clone.

cdr3_length	clone_size	d_call	v_call	j_call	cdr3_nt	cdr3_aa
16	once	TRBD1	TRBV7-8	TRBJ1-5	TGTGCCAGCAGCTTAGAGGCGGGACAGGGGGCACAGCCCCAGCATTTT	CASSLEAGQGAQPQHF
14	-	-	TRBV7-9	TRBJ2-2	TGTGCCAGCAGCCCCCTAGGTAGCACCGGGGAGCTGTTTTTT	CASSPLGSTGELFF
16	-	TRBD2	TRBV27	TRBJ2-1	TGTGCCAGCAGTTTACTAGCGGGGAGCTCCTACAATGAGCAGTTCTTC	CASSLLAGSSYNEQFF
15	-	TRBD1	TRBV28	TRBJ2-3	TGTGCCAGCAGTTTAACAGGGGGCGGGACAGATACGCAGTATTTT	CASSLTGGGTDTQYF
19	-	-	TRBV21-1	TRBJ2-1	TGTGCCAGCAGCAAAGACAGGTGGTCAGCGGGAGGTCCGTACAATGAGCAGTTCTTC	CASSKDRWSAGGPYNEQFF
15	-	-	TRBV27	TRBJ2-6	TGTGCCAGCAGTTTTTGGAGCTCTGGGGCCAACGTCCTGACTTTC	CASSFWSSGANVLTF
16	once	TRBD1	TRBV5-5	TRBJ1-3	TGTGCCAGCAGCCTTGGGACAGACCGGACTGGAAACACCATATATTTT	CASSLGTDRTGNTIYF
19	-	TRBD2	TRBV7-9	TRBJ2-7	TGTGCCAGCAGCTTAGAACCGAGGGGGACTAGCGGGAGCTCCTACGAGCAGTACTTC	CASSLEPRGTSGSSYEQYF
16	-	-	TRBV9	TRBJ2-3	TGTGCCAGCAGCGTAGGGGGAGGCACCCACACAGATACGCAGTATTTT	CASSVGGGTHTDTQYF
14	-	-	TRBV18	TRBJ1-5	TGTGCCAGCTCACCAAATTATAGCAATCAGCCCCAGCATTTT	CASSPNYSNQPQHF
15	-	TRBD1	TRBV30	TRBJ2-7	TGTGCCTGGAGTGGGGGGACAGGCCCATCGCTAGGGCAGTACTTC	CAWSGGTGPSLGQYF
14	-	-	TRBV7-2	TRBJ2-4	TGTGCCAGCAGCTTGTCTCAGACAAAAAACATTCAGTACTTC	CASSLSQTKNIQYF
16	-	-	TRBV7-2	TRBJ1-3	TGTGCCAGCAGCTTAGATCTGGGGCCAGCTGGAAACACCATATATTTT	CASSLDLGPAGNTIYF
13	-	-	TRBV19	TRBJ2-2	TGTGCCAGTAGAGGAGTTATCGCCGGGGAGCTGTTTTTT	CASRGVIAGELFF
14	few	-	TRBV18	TRBJ2-7	TGTGCCAGCTCATCTGACAGGAGCTCCTACGAGCAGTACTTC	CASSSDRSSYEQYF
15	-	-	TRBV9	TRBJ2-1	TGTGCCAGCAGCGTAAGGGGCTACTCCTACAATGAGCAGTTCTTC	CASSVRGYSYNEQFF
16	few	TRBD2	TRBV11-2	TRBJ2-2	TGTGCCAGCAGCCTAGGGGCGGGAGGGCCCACCGGGGAGCTGTTTTTT	CASSLGAGGPTGELFF
19	-	TRBD2	TRBV7-3	TRBJ2-7	TGTGCCAGCAGCTTAAAAGGGCGACTAGCGGGAGGACGCTCCTACGAGCAGTACTTC	CASSLKGRLAGGRSYEQYF
13	-	-	TRBV9	TRBJ1-3	TGTGCCAGCAGCCCTAGCGGAGGAAACACCATATATTTT	CASSPSGGNTIYF
15	once	TRBD1	TRBV14	TRBJ1-4	TGTGCCAGCAGCCAAGGGGGACAGTCTAATGAAAAACTGTTTTTT	CASSQGGQSNEKLFF
12	-	-	TRBV2	TRBJ2-5	TGTGCCAGCAGTGGGCCGGTGGAGGCCCAGTACTTC	CASSGPVEAQYF
12	-	-	TRBV29-1	TRBJ2-5	TGCAGCGTTGGACAGTTAAAAGAGACCCAGTACTTC	CSVGQLKETQYF
14	-	-	TRBV19	TRBJ2-4	TGTGCCAGTAGCCCCGGGGAACTGAAAAACATTCAGTACTTC	CASSPGELKNIQYF
14	-	TRBD1	TRBV5-4	TRBJ2-5	TGTGCCAGCAGAAAAGGGACAGCCGAAGAGACCCAGTACTTC	CASRKGTAEETQYF
14	-	-	TRBV19	TRBJ1-2	TGTGCCAGTAGTTACGCGGGGCGGATCTATGGCTACACCTTC	CASSYAGRIYGYTF
16	-	-	TRBV28	TRBJ1-5	TGTGCCAGCAGTTTGAGACAATCGTTTAGCAATCAGCCCCAGCATTTT	CASSLRQSFSNQPQHF
15	-	-	TRBV28	TRBJ2-1	TGTGCCAGCAGACTGGGACTTCGATTCTACAATGAGCAGTTCTTC	CASRLGLRFYNEQFF
15	-	TRBD1	TRBV11-2	TRBJ1-4	TGTGCCAGCAGCTCGCAGACAGGGGGAAGGGAAAAACTGTTTTTT	CASSSQTGGREKLFF
16	-	-	TRBV7-2	TRBJ1-1	TGTGCCAGCAGCTTAAACCCATTGGGAGCAAACACTGAAGCTTTCTTT	CASSLNPLGANTEAFF